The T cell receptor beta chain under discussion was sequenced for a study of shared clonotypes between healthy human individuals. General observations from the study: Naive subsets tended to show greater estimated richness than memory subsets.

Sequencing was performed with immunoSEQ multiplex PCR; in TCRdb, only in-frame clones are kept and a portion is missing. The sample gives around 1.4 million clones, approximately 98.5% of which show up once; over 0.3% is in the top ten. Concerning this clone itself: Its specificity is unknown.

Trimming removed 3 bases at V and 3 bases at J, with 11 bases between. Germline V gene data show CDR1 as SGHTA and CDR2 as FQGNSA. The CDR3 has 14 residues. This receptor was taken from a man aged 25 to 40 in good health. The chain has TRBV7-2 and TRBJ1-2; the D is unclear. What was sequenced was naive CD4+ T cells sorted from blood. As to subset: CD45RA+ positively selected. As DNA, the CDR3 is TGTGCCAGCAGCTTTGACTCCGGGGACTATGGCTACACCTTC. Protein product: CASSFDSGDYGYTF.